The following is a T cell receptor beta chain sequence with its context. The antigen is not known. The data belong to a study of T cells expressing NK-cell markers. On the study more broadly: Sorted CD3+CD56+NKG2C+, CD3+CD56+NKG2C- and CD3+CD56-NKG2C+ T cells provided the TCR beta repertoires. One of eight sequenced donors was HCMV-seronegative; the other seven were seropositive. General study results and limits: Dominant NKG2C+ clonotypes accounted for roughly 1.0-7.0% of CD8+ T cells in over 5 donors.

Reanalyzing the 5' RACE reads, TCRdb keeps one entry per CDR3 protein, without DNA. Recorded for this sample: 500,000 to 700,000 distinct CDR3 sequences. CDR1 is SGHRS, CDR2 YFSETQ, per germline. The CDR3 extends over 19 amino acids. The V and J genes are TRBV5-1 and TRBJ2-1; TCRdb's D call, TRBD2, is unchecked because there is no DNA. The TCR was taken from a man aged 18 to 29 in good health. Input material: blood T cells: a sorted CD56 or NKG2C T cell subset, CD4+ or CD8+ T cells, or bulk PBMC T cells (not recorded which). CDR3 sequence: CASSLAPTSGRAKFSEQFF. Using reference TRBV5-1 and TRBJ2-1 for the parts outside the CDR3, the full variable domain is KAGVTQTPRYLIKTRGQQVTLSCSPISGHRSVSWYQQTPGQGLQFLFEYFSETQRNKGNFPGRFSGRQFSNSRSEMNVSTLELGDSALYLCASSLAPTSGRAKFSEQFFGPGTRLTVL.